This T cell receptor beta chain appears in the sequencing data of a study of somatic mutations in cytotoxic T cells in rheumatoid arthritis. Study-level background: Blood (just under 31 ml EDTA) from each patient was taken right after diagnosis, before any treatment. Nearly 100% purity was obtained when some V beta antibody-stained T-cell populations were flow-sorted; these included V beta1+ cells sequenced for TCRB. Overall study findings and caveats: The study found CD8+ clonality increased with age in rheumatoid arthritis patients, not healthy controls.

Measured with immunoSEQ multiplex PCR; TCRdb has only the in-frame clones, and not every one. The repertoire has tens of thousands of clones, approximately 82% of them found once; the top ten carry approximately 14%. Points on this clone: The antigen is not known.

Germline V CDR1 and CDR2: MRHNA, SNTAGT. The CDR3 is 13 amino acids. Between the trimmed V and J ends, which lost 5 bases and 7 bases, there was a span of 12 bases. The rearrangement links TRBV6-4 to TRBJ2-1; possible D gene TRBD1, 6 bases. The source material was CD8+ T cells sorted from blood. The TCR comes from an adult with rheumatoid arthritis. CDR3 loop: CASSKGTPNEQFF. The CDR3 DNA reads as TGTGCCAGCAGTAAAGGGACACCAAATGAGCAGTTCTTC.